These T cell receptor beta chains were read from a single sample in a study of blood T cell repertoires in COVID-19. Libraries were prepared by immunoSEQ multiplex PCR; TCRdb keeps only in-frame clonotypes and omits some of them. Here the sample spans about 480,000 clones, around 89% being singletons. The sample comprised peripheral blood. These receptors were taken from a woman aged 25 to 39 with acute or convalescent COVID-19. Both conserved end residues are part of each CDR3. Each record gives: CDR3 protein, CDR3 DNA, J gene, clone size, V gene, D gene. A D gene is named only where the DNA matches it firmly. A clone size is listed for some rows: how often the clone was seen (once, few, many), or a class if it is expanded.

CDR3: CASSWDRSYNEQFF; DNA: TGTGCCAGCAGTTGGGACAGAAGCTACAATGAGCAGTTCTTC; J: TRBJ2-1; size: -; V: TRBV2; D: TRBD1
CDR3: CASSSLDRGQVGYTF; DNA: TGTGCCAGCAGCTCCCTGGACAGGGGGCAGGTTGGCTACACCTTC; J: TRBJ1-2; size: -; V: TRBV11-2; D: TRBD1
CDR3: CATSPLTGGGGTDTQYF; DNA: TGTGCCACCAGCCCCCTTACGGGGGGCGGAGGCACAGATACGCAGTATTTT; J: TRBJ2-3; size: once; V: TRBV15; D: -
CDR3: CASSPYSSYEQYF; DNA: TGTGCCAGCTCACCCTACAGCTCCTACGAGCAGTACTTC; J: TRBJ2-7; size: -; V: TRBV18; D: -
CDR3: CASSPAGTPYEQFF; DNA: TGTGCCAGCAGTCCAGCGGGAACCCCCTATGAGCAGTTCTTC; J: TRBJ2-1; size: -; V: TRBV28; D: TRBD2
CDR3: CASLSTVNTEAFF; DNA: TGTGCCAGCCTGAGTACAGTGAACACTGAAGCTTTCTTT; J: TRBJ1-1; size: -; V: TRBV6-5; D: -
CDR3: CASRQGDHMRGNQPQHF; DNA: TGTGCCAGCAGACAGGGAGACCACATGCGGGGCAATCAGCCCCAGCATTTT; J: TRBJ1-5; size: -; V: TRBV2; D: -
CDR3: CASSGLAGITGELFF; DNA: TGTGCCAGTAGTGGGTTAGCGGGGATCACCGGGGAGCTGTTTTTT; J: TRBJ2-2; size: -; V: TRBV19; D: TRBD2
CDR3: CASRRDMGTEAFF; DNA: TGTGCCAGCAGGAGGGACATGGGCACTGAAGCTTTCTTT; J: TRBJ1-1; size: -; V: TRBV6-5; D: -
CDR3: CASSIPRTDNNEQFF; DNA: TGTGCCAGTAGTATCCCCCGGACAGATAACAATGAGCAGTTCTTC; J: TRBJ2-1; size: few; V: TRBV19; D: -
CDR3: CASSSLLGDNEQFF; DNA: TGTGCCAGCAGCTCCCTATTGGGCGACAATGAGCAGTTCTTC; J: TRBJ2-1; size: -; V: TRBV5-4; D: -
CDR3: CASSLGTTYQETQYF; DNA: TGTGCCAGCAGTCTGGGGACTACGTACCAAGAGACCCAGTACTTC; J: TRBJ2-5; size: -; V: TRBV28; D: TRBD2
CDR3: CASSELSGPRYGYTF; DNA: TGTGCCAGCAGTGAATTATCTGGCCCCAGATATGGCTACACCTTC; J: TRBJ1-2; size: few; V: TRBV6-1; D: -
CDR3: CATRIETGISQPQHF; DNA: TGTGCCACAAGGATTGAGACAGGGATAAGTCAGCCCCAGCATTTT; J: TRBJ1-5; size: -; V: TRBV24-1; D: TRBD1
CDR3: CASSISGGSYNEQFF; DNA: TGTGCCAGTAGTATCAGCGGGGGCTCCTACAATGAGCAGTTCTTC; J: TRBJ2-1; size: -; V: TRBV19; D: TRBD2
CDR3: CASSLPPSRRSLTGLNEQFF; DNA: TGTGCCAGCAGCTTACCGCCTAGCCGGCGTAGCCTGACAGGGCTAAATGAGCAGTTCTTC; J: TRBJ2-1; size: once; V: TRBV7-6; D: TRBD1
CDR3: CASRQGTGELFF; DNA: TGTGCCAGCAGACAGGGTACCGGGGAGCTGTTTTTT; J: TRBJ2-2; size: -; V: TRBV6-5; D: -
CDR3: CASSPASPHTDTQYF; DNA: TGTGCCAGCTCACCGGCCTCCCCCCACACAGATACGCAGTATTTT; J: TRBJ2-3; size: -; V: TRBV18; D: -
CDR3: CASSLGTGSTAYEQYF; DNA: TGTGCCAGCAGCTTGGGTACAGGTTCAACGGCCTACGAGCAGTACTTC; J: TRBJ2-7; size: few; V: TRBV5-5; D: -
CDR3: CASSVDRGDFYGYTF; DNA: TGTGCCAGCAGCGTAGACAGGGGGGATTTCTATGGCTACACCTTC; J: TRBJ1-2; size: -; V: TRBV5-4; D: TRBD1
CDR3: CASTQNYGYTF; DNA: TGTGCCAGCACCCAGAACTATGGCTACACCTTC; J: TRBJ1-2; size: -; V: TRBV6-5; D: -
CDR3: CASSWTGAGQPQHF; DNA: TGCGCCAGCAGCTGGACAGGGGCGGGTCAGCCCCAGCATTTT; J: TRBJ1-5; size: -; V: TRBV5-1; D: TRBD1
CDR3: CASRTRQGASYEQYF; DNA: TGTGCCAGTAGGACCCGACAGGGGGCCTCCTACGAGCAGTACTTC; J: TRBJ2-7; size: -; V: TRBV19; D: TRBD1
CDR3: CASSLVAGQDTDTQYF; DNA: TGTGCCAGCAGCTTAGTAGCTGGACAGGACACAGATACGCAGTATTTT; J: TRBJ2-3; size: -; V: TRBV7-8; D: TRBD1
CDR3: CASSAGLAGETQYF; DNA: TGTGCCAGCAGCGCCGGACTAGCGGGAGAGACCCAGTACTTC; J: TRBJ2-5; size: -; V: TRBV9; D: TRBD2